The present TCR beta chain was sequenced within a study of T cell responses to AZD1222 COVID-19 vaccine (dated by TCRdb to 2020 to 2023). For the study in its entirety: TCR sequencing was performed for 233 trial participants, of whom about 200 were given two doses of AZD1222 and some 26 were given two doses of MenACWY control vaccine. Trial participants were enrolled by age into 18-55, 56-69 and 70-plus year subgroups, with approximately 150, 30 and 60 TCR-sequenced participants respectively. Here is what the overall study found, with its caveats: Because no day 14 peak-response samples were available, repertoires were characterized only after the peak T cell response. Conclusions about previously exposed vaccinees are limited because only 5 or 6 AZD1222 recipients were SARS-CoV-2 seropositive at baseline. A significant rise in spike-specific TCR breadth and depth was observed after two AZD1222 doses relative to day 0 and relative to MenACWY recipients. CD4 TCRs associated with the vaccine covered the entire spike protein, and the dominant responses were in regions 160-218 and 743-854. Most participants were white British and females outnumbered males, and the authors suggested that clonal diversity may have been underestimated. In the small 56-69-year group, the increase in depth fell short of significance, most likely because of low power. Epitopes outside the regions mutated in the B.1.351 and B.1.1.7 variants were reportedly recognized by nearly half of the unique spike-specific TCRs.

Spanning cysteine to phenylalanine, the CDR3 consists of 15 amino acids. Just the 45-base CDR3 DNA is kept, in frame starting at base 1. In the germline V gene (reference sequence), CDR1 corresponds to LNHNV and CDR2 to YYDKDF. Trimming accounts for 0 bases at V and 2 bases at J, while the number of junction bases matched to no gene is 3. Concerning this clone itself: Its antigen specificity is not known. Base qualities are not recorded, but no much larger clone differs from it by a single base.

The time point label, as the study defines it: about 28 days (+/-7) after the second vaccine dose. AZD1222 recipients given second doses at about 4 weeks or at about 12 weeks were pooled, since spike-specific TCR depth and breadth were not found to differ between the two schedules. Samples from vaccinated people were obtained from the UK trials COV001 and COV002, which included a single-blind randomized controlled phase 2/3 trial of AZD1222 (ChAdOx1 nCoV-19) in healthy adults. Trial participant PBMC samples were collected at day 0 and day 28 after the second dose for TCRbeta chain sequencing. The CDR3 regions of human TCRbeta chains were subjected to immunosequencing. The original methods were these. Repertoire TCRs were matched against a reference library of SARS-CoV-2-specific TCRs generated with the MIRA antigen-specificity platform. Breadth meant the fraction of unique TCRs that were SARS-CoV-2-associated, whereas depth meant the fraction of total T cells that were SARS-CoV-2-associated. Using the MIRA data, each spike-specific TCR was mapped to the spike region that the TCR reacts to and placed in a CD4 or CD8 class. Log10-transformed breadth and depth values were compared by one-way ANOVA with Sidak's multiple comparisons tests. Entries here come from immuneACCESS through TCRdb and include only in-frame sequences with V and J called. Some clones fail to appear in such tables; in the studies checked, an unresolved V gene covers under half of the shortfall, and the cause of the remainder is unknown. V and J calls plus clone size are reproduced from that table; the DNA served to infer D and trimming. For this sample there are 100,000 to 150,000 clones; around 90% appear just once. Around 0.99% of the sample is held by the ten biggest clonotypes.

The clonotype originates from an adult who received the AZD1222 COVID-19 vaccine. Specimen: peripheral blood, collected 28 days after the second AZD1222 dose. This sequence uses TRBV15 and TRBJ2-5; 7 bases in between match TRBD1. The DNA sequence reads TGTGCCACCAGCAGAGATGGACAGGCGCAAGAGACCCAGTACTTC. Its protein product is CATSRDGQAQETQYF. The reference TRBV15 and TRBJ2-5 proteins fill in what lies around the CDR3, so the full variable domain reads DAMVIQNPRYQVTQFGKPVTLSCSQTLNHNVMYWYQQKSSQAPKLLFHYYDKDFNNEADTPDNFQSRRPNTSFCFLDIRSPGLGDTAMYLCATSRDGQAQETQYFGPGTRLLVL.